A single TCR beta chain is shown here with its context. Its antigen is not known. Next came a second PCR, run for about 7 to 12 cycles, which used a sample-barcoded 5' primer along with a J-beta primer mix. TCRdb re-derived calls from the 5' RACE reads in MiXCR, one entry per CDR3 protein. Of just under 900,000 distinct CDR3 sequences listed, about 28% were seen once; the top ten hold about 18%. This record comes from a study of blood T cells in healthy people across ages. Russia was home to the donors, healthy Caucasian individuals aged about 6 to 90. V was trimmed by 0 bases and J by 1 base, leaving 14 bases between them. The germline V gene encodes CDR1 MRHNA and CDR2 SNTAGT. The CDR3 has 17 amino acids. Study-wide points: Naive CD4+ cell counts and diversity both ran higher in long-lived than in aged donors.

The TCR originated in an elderly woman in good health. The chain links TRBV6-4 to TRBJ2-3; D may match TRBD1 or TRBD2 (6 bases each). Sequences were obtained from blood. CDR3 sequence reads: CASSDSVGGSGTDTQYF. As DNA, the CDR3 is TGTGCCAGCAGTGACTCGGTAGGGGGGTCTGGCACAGATACGCAGTATTTT.